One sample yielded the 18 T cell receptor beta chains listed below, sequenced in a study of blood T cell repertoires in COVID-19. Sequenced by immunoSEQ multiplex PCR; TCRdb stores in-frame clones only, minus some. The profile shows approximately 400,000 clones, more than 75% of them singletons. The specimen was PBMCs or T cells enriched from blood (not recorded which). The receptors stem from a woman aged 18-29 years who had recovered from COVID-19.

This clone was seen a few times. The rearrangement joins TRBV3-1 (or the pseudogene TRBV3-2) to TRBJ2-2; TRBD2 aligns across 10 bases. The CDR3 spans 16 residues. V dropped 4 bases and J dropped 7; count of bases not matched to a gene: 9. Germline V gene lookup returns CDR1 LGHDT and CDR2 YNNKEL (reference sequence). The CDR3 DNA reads TGTGCCAGCAGCCCCCGAGGAGCGGGGGGGATCGGGGAGCTGTTTTTT. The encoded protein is CASSPRGAGGIGELFF.

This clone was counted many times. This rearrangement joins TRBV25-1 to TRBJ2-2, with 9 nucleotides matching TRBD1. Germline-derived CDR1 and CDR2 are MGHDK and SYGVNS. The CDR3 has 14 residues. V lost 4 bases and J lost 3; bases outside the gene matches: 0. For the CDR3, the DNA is TGTGCCAGCAGTGGGACAGGGGACACCGGGGAGCTGTTTTTT. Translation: CASSGTGDTGELFF.

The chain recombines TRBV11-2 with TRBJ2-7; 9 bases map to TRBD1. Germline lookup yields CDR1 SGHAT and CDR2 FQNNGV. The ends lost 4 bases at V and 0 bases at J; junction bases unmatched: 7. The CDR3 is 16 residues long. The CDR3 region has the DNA TGTGCCAGCAGCTCCAGACGGGGACAGGGCTCCTACGAGCAGTACTTC. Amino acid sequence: CASSSRRGQGSYEQYF. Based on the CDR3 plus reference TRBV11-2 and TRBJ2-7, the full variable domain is EAGVAQSPRYKIIEKRQSVAFWCNPISGHATLYWYQQILGQGPKLLIQFQNNGVVDDSQLPKDRFSAERLKGVDSTLKIQPAKLEDSAVYLCASSSRRGQGSYEQYFGPGTRLTVT.

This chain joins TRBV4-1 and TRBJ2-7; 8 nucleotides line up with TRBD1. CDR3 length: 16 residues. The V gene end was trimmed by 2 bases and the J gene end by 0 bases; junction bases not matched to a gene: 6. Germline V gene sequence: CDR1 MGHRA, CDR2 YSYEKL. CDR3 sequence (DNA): TGCGCCAGCAGCCAAAAGGCAGGGGGCAACTCCTACGAGCAGTACTTC. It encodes CASSQKAGGNSYEQYF.

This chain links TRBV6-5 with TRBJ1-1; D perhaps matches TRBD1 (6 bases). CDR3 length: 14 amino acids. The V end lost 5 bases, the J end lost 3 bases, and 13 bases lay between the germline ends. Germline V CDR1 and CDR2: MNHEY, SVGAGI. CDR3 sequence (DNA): TGTGCCAGCAGTCGGGACAATGGGGACACTGAAGCTTTCTTT. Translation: CASSRDNGDTEAFF.

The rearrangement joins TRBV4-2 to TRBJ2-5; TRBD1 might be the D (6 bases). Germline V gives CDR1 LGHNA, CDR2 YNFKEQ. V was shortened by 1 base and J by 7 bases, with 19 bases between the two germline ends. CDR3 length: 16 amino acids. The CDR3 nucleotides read TGTGCCAGCAGCCAAGTCCCCAAGGGGCAGGGGTGGACCCAGTACTTC. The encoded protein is CASSQVPKGQGWTQYF.

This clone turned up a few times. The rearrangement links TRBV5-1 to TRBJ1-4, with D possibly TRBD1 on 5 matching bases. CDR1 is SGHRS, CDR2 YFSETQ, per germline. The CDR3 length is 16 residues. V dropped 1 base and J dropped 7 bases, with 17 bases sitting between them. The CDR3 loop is CASSLSLGDYGEKLFF. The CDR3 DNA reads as TGCGCCAGCAGCTTGTCCCTAGGGGATTACGGTGAAAAACTGTTTTTT.

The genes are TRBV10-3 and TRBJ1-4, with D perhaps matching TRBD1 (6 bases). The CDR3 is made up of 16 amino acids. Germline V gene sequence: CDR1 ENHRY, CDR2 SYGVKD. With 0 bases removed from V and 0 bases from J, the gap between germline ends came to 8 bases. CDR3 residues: CAISESHRATNEKLFF. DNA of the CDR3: TGTGCCATCAGTGAGTCGCACAGGGCAACTAATGAAAAACTGTTTTTT.

This CDR3 reads CSVRPPGGPGNTIYF. The CDR3, as DNA: TGCAGCGTTCGACCCCCCGGGGGGCCTGGAAACACCATATATTTT. V and J are TRBV29-1 and TRBJ1-3; perhaps TRBD1 as D (6 bases). The CDR3 is 15 residues long. CDR1 and CDR2 from the germline V gene are SQVTM and ANQGSEA. V was trimmed by 5 bases and J by 2 bases, leaving 16 bases between them. The variable domain in full, completed from reference TRBV29-1 and TRBJ1-3, reads SAVISQKPSRDICQRGTSLTIQCQVDSQVTMMFWYRQQPGQSLTLIATANQGSEATYESGFVIDKFPISRPNLTFSTLTVSNMSPEDSSIYLCSVRPPGGPGNTIYFGEGSWLTVV.

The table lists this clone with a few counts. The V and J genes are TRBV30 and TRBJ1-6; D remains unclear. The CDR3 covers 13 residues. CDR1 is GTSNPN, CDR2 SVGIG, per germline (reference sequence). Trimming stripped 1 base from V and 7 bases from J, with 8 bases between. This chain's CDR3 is CAWSEQINSPLHF. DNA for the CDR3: TGTGCCTGGAGTGAACAGATAAATTCACCCCTCCACTTT.

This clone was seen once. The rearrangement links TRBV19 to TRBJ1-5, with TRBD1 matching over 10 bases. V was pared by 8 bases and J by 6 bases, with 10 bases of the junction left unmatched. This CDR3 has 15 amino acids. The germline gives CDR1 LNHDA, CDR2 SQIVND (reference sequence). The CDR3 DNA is TGTGCCAGTGAACGGGGACAGGGGAAAGGTCAGCCCCAGCATTTT. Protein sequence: CASERGQGKGQPQHF. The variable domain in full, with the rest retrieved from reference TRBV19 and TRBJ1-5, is DGGITQSPKYLFRKEGQNVTLSCEQNLNHDAMYWYRQDPGQGLRLIYYSQIVNDFQKGDIAEGYSVSREKKESFPLTVTSAQKNPTAFYLCASERGQGKGQPQHFGDGTRLSIL.

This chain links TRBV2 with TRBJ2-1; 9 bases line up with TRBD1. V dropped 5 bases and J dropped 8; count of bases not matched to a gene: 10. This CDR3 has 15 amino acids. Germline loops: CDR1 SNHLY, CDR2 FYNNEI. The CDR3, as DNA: TGTGCCAGCAGTTGGACAGGGGCGGACCCCCATGAGCAGTTCTTC. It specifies CASSWTGADPHEQFF.

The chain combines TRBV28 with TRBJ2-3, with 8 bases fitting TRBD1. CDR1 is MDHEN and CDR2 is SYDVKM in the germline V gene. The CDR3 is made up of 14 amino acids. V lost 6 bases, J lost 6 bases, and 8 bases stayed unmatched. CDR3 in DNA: TGTGCCAGCAGCCGGGACAGGCCCGAGGATACGCAGTATTTT. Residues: CASSRDRPEDTQYF.

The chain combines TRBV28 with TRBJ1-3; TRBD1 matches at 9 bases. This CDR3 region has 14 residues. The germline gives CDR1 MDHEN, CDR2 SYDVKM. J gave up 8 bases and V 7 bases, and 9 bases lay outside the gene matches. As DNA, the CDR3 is TGTGCCAGCAAACCGAGACAGGGGGTGCACACCATATATTTT. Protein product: CASKPRQGVHTIYF.

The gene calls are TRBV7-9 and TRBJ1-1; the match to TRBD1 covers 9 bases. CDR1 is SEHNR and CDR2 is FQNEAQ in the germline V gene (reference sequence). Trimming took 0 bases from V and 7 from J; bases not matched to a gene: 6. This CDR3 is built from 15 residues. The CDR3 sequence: CASSLARQGVVEAFF. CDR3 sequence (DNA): TGTGCCAGCAGCTTAGCGAGACAGGGGGTTGTTGAAGCTTTCTTT.

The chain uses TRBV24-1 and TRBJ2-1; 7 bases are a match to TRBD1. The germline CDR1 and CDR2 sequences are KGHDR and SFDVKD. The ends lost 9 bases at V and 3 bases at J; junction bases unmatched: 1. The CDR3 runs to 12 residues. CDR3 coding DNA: TGTGCCACCCAGGGGGACTACAATGAGCAGTTCTTC. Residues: CATQGDYNEQFF.

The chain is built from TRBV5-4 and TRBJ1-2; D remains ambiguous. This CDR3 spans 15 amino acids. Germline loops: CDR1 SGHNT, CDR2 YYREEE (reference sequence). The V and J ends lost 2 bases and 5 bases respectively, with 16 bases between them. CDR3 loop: CASSLSLIDKYGYTF. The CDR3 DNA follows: TGTGCCAGCAGCTTATCCCTCATAGACAAGTATGGCTACACCTTC.

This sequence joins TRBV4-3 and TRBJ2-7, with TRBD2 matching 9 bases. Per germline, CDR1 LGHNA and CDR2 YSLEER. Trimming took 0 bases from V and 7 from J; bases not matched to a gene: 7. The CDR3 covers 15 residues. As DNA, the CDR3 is TGCGCCAGCAGCCAAGAACGCGGGGGGGAATATGAGCAGTACTTC. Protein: CASSQERGGEYEQYF.